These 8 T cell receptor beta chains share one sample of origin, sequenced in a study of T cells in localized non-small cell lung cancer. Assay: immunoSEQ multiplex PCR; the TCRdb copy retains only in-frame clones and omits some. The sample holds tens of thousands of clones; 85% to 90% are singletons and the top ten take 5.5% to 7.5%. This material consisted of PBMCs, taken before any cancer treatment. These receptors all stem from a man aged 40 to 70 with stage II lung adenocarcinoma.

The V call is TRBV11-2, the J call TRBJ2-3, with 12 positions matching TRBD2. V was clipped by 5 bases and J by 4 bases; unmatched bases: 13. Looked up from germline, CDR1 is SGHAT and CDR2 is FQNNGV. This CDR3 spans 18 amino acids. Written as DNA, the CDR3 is TGTGCCAGCAGCACGTTAGGATCTAGCGGGGGGGCCCCAGATACGCAGTATTTT. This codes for CASSTLGSSGGAPDTQYF.

The CDR3 loop reads CASAGGHGYTF. CDR3 coding DNA: TGTGCCAGTGCAGGGGGCCATGGCTACACCTTC. This chain connects TRBV19 to TRBJ1-2; 8 bases fit TRBD1. The CDR3 totals 11 residues. The V gene end was trimmed by 8 bases and the J gene end by 6 bases; junction bases not matched to a gene: 2. The germline gives CDR1 LNHDA, CDR2 SQIVND (reference sequence).

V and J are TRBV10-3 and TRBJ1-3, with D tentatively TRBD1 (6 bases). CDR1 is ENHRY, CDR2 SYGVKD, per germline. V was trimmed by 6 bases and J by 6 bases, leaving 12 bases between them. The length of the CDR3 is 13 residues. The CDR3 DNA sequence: TGTGCCATCAGCGCTACAGGGTTAAACACCATATATTTT. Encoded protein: CAISATGLNTIYF.

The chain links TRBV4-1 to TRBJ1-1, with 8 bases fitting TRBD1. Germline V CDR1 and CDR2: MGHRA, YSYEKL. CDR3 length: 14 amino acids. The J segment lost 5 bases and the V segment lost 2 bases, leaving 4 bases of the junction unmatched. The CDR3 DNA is TGCGCCAGCAGCCAACCCGACAGGGGAACTGAAGCTTTCTTT. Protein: CASSQPDRGTEAFF.

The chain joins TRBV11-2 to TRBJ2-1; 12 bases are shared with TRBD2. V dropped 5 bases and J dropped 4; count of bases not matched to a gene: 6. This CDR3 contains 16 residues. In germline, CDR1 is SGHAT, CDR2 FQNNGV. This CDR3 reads CASSPRLAGVYNEQFF. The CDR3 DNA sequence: TGTGCCAGCAGCCCCAGACTAGCGGGAGTTTACAATGAGCAGTTCTTC.

The CDR3 nucleotides are TGTGCCAGCAGTTTAATGGGTGAGCAGTACTTC. This gives the protein CASSLMGEQYF. The chain employs TRBV27 and TRBJ2-7; D unclear. There are 11 residues in the CDR3. The germline CDR1 and CDR2 sequences are MNHEY and SMNVEV (reference sequence). Trimming removed 2 bases at V and 7 bases at J, with 6 bases between.

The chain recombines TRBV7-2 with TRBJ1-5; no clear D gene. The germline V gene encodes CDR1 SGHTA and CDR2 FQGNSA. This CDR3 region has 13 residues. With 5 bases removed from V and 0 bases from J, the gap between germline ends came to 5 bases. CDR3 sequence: CASSAYSNQPQHF. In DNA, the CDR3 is TGTGCCAGCAGCGCTTATAGCAATCAGCCCCAGCATTTT. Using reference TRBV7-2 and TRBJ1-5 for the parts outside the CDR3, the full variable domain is GAGVSQSPSNKVTEKGKDVELRCDPISGHTALYWYRQSLGQGLEFLIYFQGNSAPDKSGLPSDRFSAERTGGSVSTLTIQRTQQEDSAVYLCASSAYSNQPQHFGDGTRLSIL.

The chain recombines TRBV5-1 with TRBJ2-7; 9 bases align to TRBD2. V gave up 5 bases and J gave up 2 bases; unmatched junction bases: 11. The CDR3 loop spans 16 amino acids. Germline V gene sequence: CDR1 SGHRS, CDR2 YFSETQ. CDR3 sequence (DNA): TGCGCCAGCAGTGGGACCTTGGGCGGGGGGGCCTACGAGCAGTACTTC. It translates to CASSGTLGGGAYEQYF.